These T cell receptor beta chains were read from a single sample in a study of blood T cell repertoires in COVID-19. TCRdb's table, derived via immunoSEQ multiplex PCR, lists solely in-frame clones and lacks some. The sample contains around 100,000 clones, around 92% of which appear only once. The specimen sequenced was peripheral blood. These receptor sequences come from a middle-aged man with active COVID-19. Each CDR3 is given with its conserved first and last residue. The D gene is left open where the match is weak. Not every row has a clone size; where given, it reads once, few, many or a size class.

v_call	j_call	d_call	clone_size	cdr3_nt	cdr3_aa
TRBV3-1/TRBV3-2	TRBJ2-3	TRBD1	-	TGTGCCAGCAGCTCAGGGACAGGGGGCACAGATACGCAGTATTTT	CASSSGTGGTDTQYF
TRBV30	TRBJ2-5	-	once	TGTGCCTGGAGTGTACGGCAGCCCGGAGGAGCCCAGTACTTC	CAWSVRQPGGAQYF
TRBV5-6	TRBJ2-3	TRBD2	-	TGTGCCAGCAGCTCCGGACTAGCGAGGAGCACAGATACGCAGTATTTT	CASSSGLARSTDTQYF
TRBV30	TRBJ1-6	-	-	TGTGCCTGGAGTGTACGGGAAGATTCACCCCTCCACTTT	CAWSVREDSPLHF
TRBV5-5	TRBJ2-7	-	-	TGTGCCAGCAGCTTACCGGACAAAGGGAGGAGGCCCTACGAGCAGTACTTC	CASSLPDKGRRPYEQYF
TRBV6-2/TRBV6-3	TRBJ1-5	TRBD1	once	TGTGCCAGCAGTTACTTTGGACAGGGCTCGACGAATCAGCCCCAGCATTTT	CASSYFGQGSTNQPQHF
TRBV2	TRBJ2-2	-	-	TGTGCCAGCAGCCGCACTGCAGACTCGTTAACCGGGGAGCTGTTTTTT	CASSRTADSLTGELFF
TRBV7-9	TRBJ2-5	-	once	TGTGCCAGCAGCTTAGTAGGGACACTCAACTTC	CASSLVGTLNF
TRBV11-2	TRBJ2-1	-	-	TGTGCCAGCAGCTTAGGTAGAGGGGGCTACAATGAGCAGTTCTTC	CASSLGRGGYNEQFF
TRBV3-1/TRBV3-2	TRBJ1-1	TRBD1	-	TGTGCCAGCAGCCAAGTGGGACAGGGGGACACTGAAGCTTTCTTT	CASSQVGQGDTEAFF
TRBV5-1	TRBJ1-1	TRBD1	-	TGCGCCAGCGGACAGGGGGACCAGGACACTGAAGCTTTCTTT	CASGQGDQDTEAFF
TRBV3-1/TRBV3-2	TRBJ2-1	TRBD1	-	TGTGCCAGCAGCTCAGGACAGGTCGTCTACAATGAGCAGTTCTTC	CASSSGQVVYNEQFF
TRBV19	TRBJ1-1	-	-	TGTGCCAGTAACATCGGACAGTCTGAAGCTTTCTTT	CASNIGQSEAFF
TRBV2	TRBJ2-1	-	-	TGTGCCAGCAGTGGGGGAGGAGCAGGTGAGCAGTTCTTC	CASSGGGAGEQFF
TRBV10-3	TRBJ2-1	TRBD1	-	TGTGCCATTAGAAGCCGGGACAGGGGAAACAATGAGCAGTTCTTC	CAIRSRDRGNNEQFF
TRBV5-4	TRBJ2-7	-	-	TGTGCCAGCAGCTTGGTAGGGGTGTCAGAAGAGCAGTACTTC	CASSLVGVSEEQYF
TRBV29-1	TRBJ1-5	-	few	TGCAGCGTTGGAGGTTCCAATCAGCCCCAGCATTTT	CSVGGSNQPQHF
TRBV30	TRBJ1-2	TRBD1	-	TGTGCCTGGAGGGGCAGGGGGCGAGGTGGCTACACCTTC	CAWRGRGRGGYTF
TRBV5-6	TRBJ2-3	TRBD2	-	TGTGCCAGCAGCTTGGGACTAGCCGCAGATACGCAGTATTTT	CASSLGLAADTQYF
TRBV11-3	TRBJ2-3	-	-	TGTGCCAGCAGCCTGCAGTCCGGCACAGATACGCAGTATTTT	CASSLQSGTDTQYF
TRBV7-9	TRBJ2-2	-	-	TGTGCCAGCAGCTTAAGAGCGGTGAACACCGGGGAGCTGTTTTTT	CASSLRAVNTGELFF
TRBV5-4	TRBJ2-3	-	-	TGTGCCAGCAGCAGAACAGGGAGGGCGAGCACAGATACGCAGTATTTT	CASSRTGRASTDTQYF
TRBV5-5	TRBJ2-7	TRBD2	-	TGTGCCAGCAGCCTAGAGGGACTACCCGAGCAGTACTTC	CASSLEGLPEQYF
TRBV2	TRBJ2-5	-	-	TGTGCCAGCAGTGAAGCGCTTCAGGGCACCGAGACCCAGTACTTC	CASSEALQGTETQYF
TRBV7-3	TRBJ2-2	TRBD2	-	TGTGCCAGCAGCCCCACTAGCGGGAGTTCCGGGGAGCTGTTTTTT	CASSPTSGSSGELFF
TRBV24-1	TRBJ1-1	TRBD1	-	TGTGCCACCAGTGTCGGAGGGGGCAAAGCTTTCTTT	CATSVGGGKAFF
TRBV27	TRBJ1-6	-	few	TGTGCCAGCAGTTTATGGGCAGGGTTGTCACCCCTCCACTTT	CASSLWAGLSPLHF